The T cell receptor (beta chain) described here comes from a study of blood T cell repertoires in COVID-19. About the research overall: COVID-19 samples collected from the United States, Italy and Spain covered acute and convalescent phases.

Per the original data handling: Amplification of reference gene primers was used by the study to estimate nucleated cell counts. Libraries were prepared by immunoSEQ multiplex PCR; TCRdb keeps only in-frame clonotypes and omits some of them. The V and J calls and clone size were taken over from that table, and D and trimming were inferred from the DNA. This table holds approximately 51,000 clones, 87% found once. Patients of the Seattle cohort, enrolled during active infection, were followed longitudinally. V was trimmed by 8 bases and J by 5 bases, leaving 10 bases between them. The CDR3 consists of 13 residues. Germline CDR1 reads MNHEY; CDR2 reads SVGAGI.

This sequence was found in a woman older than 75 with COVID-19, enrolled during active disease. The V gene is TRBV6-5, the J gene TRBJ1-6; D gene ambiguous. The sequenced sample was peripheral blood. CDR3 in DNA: TGTGCCAGCTCCAACTTTAATAATTCACCCCTCCACTTT. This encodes CASSNFNNSPLHF.